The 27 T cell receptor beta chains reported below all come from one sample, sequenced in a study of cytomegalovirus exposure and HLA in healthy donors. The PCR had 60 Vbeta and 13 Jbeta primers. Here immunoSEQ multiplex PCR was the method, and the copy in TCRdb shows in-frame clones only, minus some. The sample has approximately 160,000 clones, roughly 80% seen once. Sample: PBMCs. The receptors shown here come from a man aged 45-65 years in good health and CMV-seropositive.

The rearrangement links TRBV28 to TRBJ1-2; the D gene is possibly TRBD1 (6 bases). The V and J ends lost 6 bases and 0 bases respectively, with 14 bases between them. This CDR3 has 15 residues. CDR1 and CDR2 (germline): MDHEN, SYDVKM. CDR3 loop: CASSNRTVTNYGYTF. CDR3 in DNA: TGTGCCAGCAGCAACCGGACAGTTACTAACTATGGCTACACCTTC.

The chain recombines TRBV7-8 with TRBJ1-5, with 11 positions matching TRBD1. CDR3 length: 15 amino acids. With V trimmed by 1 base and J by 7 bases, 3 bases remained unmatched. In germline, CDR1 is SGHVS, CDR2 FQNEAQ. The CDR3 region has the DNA TGTGCCAGCAGCTTAGGGGGGACAGGGGGACAGCCCCAGCATTTT. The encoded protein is CASSLGGTGGQPQHF. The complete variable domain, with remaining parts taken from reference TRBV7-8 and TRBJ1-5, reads GAGVSQSPRYKVAKRGQDVALRCDPISGHVSLFWYQQALGQGPEFLTYFQNEAQLDKSGLPSDRFFAERPEGSVSTLKIQRTQQEDSAVYLCASSLGGTGGQPQHFGDGTRLSIL.

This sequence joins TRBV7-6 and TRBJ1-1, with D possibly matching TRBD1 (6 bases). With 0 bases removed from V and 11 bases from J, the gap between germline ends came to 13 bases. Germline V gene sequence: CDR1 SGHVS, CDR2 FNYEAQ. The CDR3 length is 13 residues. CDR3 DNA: TGTGCCAGCAGCTTAGCGGGAGACAGGATCGCTTTCTTT. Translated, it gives CASSLAGDRIAFF.

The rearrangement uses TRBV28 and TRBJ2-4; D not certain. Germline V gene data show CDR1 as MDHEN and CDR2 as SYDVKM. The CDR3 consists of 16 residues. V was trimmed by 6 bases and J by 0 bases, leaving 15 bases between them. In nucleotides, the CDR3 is TGTGCCAGCAGAAAACAGCTACCTCTAGCCAAAAACATTCAGTACTTC. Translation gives CASRKQLPLAKNIQYF.

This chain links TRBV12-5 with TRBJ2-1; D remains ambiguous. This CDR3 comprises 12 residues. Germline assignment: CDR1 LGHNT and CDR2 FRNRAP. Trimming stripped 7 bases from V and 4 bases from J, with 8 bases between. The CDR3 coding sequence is TGTGCTAGTGCCTTCGGGTACAATGAGCAGTTCTTC. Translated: CASAFGYNEQFF.

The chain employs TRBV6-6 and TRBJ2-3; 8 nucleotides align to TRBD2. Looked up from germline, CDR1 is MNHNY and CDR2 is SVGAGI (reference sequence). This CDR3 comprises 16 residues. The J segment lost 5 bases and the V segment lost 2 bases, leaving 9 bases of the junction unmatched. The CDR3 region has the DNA TGTGCCAGCAGTTACACAGCGGGAGCGCGCGGAGATACGCAGTATTTT. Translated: CASSYTAGARGDTQYF.

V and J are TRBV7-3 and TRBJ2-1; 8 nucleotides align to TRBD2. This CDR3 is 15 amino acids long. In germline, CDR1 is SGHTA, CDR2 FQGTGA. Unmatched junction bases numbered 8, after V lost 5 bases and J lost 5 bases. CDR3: CASSPKLAGNNEQFF. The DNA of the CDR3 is TGTGCCAGCAGCCCCAAGCTAGCGGGTAACAATGAGCAGTTCTTC.

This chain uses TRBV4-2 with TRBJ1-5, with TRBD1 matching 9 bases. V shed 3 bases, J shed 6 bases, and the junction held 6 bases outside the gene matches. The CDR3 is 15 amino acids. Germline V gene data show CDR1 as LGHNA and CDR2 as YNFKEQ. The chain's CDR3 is CASSQNRGRLQPQHF. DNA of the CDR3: TGTGCCAGCAGCCAGAACAGGGGGCGGCTTCAGCCCCAGCATTTT.

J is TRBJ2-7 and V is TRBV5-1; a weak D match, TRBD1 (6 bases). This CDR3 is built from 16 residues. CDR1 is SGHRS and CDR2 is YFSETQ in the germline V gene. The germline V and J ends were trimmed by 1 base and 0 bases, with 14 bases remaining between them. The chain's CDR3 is CASSLFGGGSSYEQYF. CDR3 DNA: TGCGCCAGCAGCTTGTTTGGGGGCGGTAGCTCCTACGAGCAGTACTTC.

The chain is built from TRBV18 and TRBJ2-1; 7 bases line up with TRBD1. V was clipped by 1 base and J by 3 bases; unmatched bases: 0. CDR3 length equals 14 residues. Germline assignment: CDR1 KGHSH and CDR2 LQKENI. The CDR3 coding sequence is TGTGCCAGCTCACCACGGGACAGCTACAATGAGCAGTTCTTC. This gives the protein CASSPRDSYNEQFF.

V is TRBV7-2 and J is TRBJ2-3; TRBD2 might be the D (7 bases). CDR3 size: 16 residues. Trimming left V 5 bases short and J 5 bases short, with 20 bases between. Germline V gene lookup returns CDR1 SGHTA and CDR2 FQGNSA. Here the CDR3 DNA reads TGTGCCAGCAGCCTAGTTGGGGGCGGGAGAGGAGATACGCAGTATTTT. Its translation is CASSLVGGGRGDTQYF. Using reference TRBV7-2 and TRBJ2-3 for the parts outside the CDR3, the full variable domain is GAGVSQSPSNKVTEKGKDVELRCDPISGHTALYWYRQSLGQGLEFLIYFQGNSAPDKSGLPSDRFSAERTGGSVSTLTIQRTQQEDSAVYLCASSLVGGGRGDTQYFGPGTRLTVL.

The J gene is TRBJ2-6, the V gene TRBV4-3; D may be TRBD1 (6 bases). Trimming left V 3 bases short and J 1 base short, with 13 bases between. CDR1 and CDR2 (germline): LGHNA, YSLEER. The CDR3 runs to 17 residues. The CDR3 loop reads CASSQAIQGSGANVLTF. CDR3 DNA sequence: TGCGCCAGCAGCCAGGCAATACAGGGTTCTGGGGCCAACGTCCTGACTTTC.

The CDR3 nucleotides are TGTGCCTGGAGTGTCTACGGGAGTGGCTGGGAGACCCAGTACTTC. Its translation is CAWSVYGSGWETQYF. V gene TRBV30 combines with J gene TRBJ2-5; TRBD2 might be the D (6 bases). The CDR3 extends over 15 amino acids. Germline CDR1 reads GTSNPN; CDR2 reads SVGIG (reference sequence). V lost 0 bases and J lost 5, with 16 bases in between.

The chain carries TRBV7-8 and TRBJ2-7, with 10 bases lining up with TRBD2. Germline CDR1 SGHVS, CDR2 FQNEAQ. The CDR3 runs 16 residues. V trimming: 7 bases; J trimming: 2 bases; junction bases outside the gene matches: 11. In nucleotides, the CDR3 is TGTGCCAGCACCCGGACTAGCGGAGGCCTGCCCTACGAGCAGTACTTC. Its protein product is CASTRTSGGLPYEQYF.

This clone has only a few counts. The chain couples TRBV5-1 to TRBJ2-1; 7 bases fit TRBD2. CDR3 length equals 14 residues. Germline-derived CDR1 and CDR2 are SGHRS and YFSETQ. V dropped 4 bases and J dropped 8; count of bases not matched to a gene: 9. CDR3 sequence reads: CASSPGTAGDEQFF. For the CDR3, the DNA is TGCGCCAGCAGCCCAGGGACTGCGGGAGATGAGCAGTTCTTC.

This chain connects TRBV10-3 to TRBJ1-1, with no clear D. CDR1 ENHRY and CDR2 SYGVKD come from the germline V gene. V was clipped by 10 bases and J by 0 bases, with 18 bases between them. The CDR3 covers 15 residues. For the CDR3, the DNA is TGTGCCACATCATATACACTTGACATGAACACTGAAGCTTTCTTT. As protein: CATSYTLDMNTEAFF.

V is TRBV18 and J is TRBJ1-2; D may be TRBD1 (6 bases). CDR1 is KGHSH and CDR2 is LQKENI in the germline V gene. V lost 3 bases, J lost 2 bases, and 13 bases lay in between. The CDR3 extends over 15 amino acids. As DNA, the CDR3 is TGTGCCAGCTCACCTATTGGGGGCGCGAACTATGGCTACACCTTC. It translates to CASSPIGGANYGYTF.

CDR3 protein: CASSPSQRSEAFF. CDR3 bases: TGCGCCAGCAGCCCATCACAACGCTCTGAAGCTTTCTTT. This chain joins TRBV5-1 and TRBJ1-1; D remains unclear. The V and J ends lost 4 bases and 6 bases respectively, with 13 bases between them. CDR3 length: 13 residues. The V gene's germline CDR1 is SGHRS and CDR2 YFSETQ.

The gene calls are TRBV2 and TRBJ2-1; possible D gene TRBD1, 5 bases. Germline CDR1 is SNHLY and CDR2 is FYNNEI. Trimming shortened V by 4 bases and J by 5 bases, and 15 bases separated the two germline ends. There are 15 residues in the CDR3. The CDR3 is CASSGVMGQDNEQFF. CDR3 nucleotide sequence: TGTGCCAGCAGTGGGGTGATGGGGCAGGACAATGAGCAGTTCTTC.

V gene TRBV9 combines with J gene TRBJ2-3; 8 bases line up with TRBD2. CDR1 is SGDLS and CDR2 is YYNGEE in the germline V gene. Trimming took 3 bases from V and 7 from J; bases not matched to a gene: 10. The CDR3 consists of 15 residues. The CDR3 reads CASSESGGGLYTQYF. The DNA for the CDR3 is TGTGCCAGCAGCGAGTCGGGGGGGGGCCTATATACGCAGTATTTT.

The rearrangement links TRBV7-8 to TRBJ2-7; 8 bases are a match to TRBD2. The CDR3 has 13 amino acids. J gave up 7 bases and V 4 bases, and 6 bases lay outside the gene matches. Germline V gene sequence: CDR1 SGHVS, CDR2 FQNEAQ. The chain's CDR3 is CASSSRGGIEQYF. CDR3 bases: TGTGCCAGCAGCTCACGGGGGGGGATAGAGCAGTACTTC.

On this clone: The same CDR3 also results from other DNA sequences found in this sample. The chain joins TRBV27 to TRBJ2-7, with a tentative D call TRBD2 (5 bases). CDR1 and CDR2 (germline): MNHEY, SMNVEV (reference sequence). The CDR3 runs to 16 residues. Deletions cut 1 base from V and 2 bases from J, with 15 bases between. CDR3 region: CASSLLEEETAYEQYF. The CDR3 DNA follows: TGTGCCAGCAGTTTATTGGAGGAGGAGACGGCCTACGAGCAGTACTTC.

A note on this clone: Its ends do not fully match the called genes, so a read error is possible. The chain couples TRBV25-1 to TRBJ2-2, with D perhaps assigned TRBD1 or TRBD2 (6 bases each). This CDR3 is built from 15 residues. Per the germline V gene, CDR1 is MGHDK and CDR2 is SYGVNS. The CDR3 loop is CAGSGPGHGTGELFF. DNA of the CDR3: TGTGCCGGCAGCGGGCCGGGACACGGAACCGGGGAGCTGTTTTTT.

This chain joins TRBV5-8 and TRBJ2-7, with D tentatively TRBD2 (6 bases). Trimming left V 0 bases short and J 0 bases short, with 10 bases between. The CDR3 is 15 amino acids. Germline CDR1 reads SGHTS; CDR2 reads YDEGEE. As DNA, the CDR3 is TGTGCCAGCAGCTTGGGCGGGAATCCCTCCTACGAGCAGTACTTC. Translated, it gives CASSLGGNPSYEQYF.

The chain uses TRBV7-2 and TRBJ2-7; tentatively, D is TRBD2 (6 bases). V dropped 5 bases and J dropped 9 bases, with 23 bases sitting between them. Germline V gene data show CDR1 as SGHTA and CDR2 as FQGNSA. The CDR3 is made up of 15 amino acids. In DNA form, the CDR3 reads TGTGCCAGCAGCCTAACTAGCAGTCCCAACAGTGGGCAGTACTTC. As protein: CASSLTSSPNSGQYF. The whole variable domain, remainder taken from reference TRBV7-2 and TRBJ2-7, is GAGVSQSPSNKVTEKGKDVELRCDPISGHTALYWYRQSLGQGLEFLIYFQGNSAPDKSGLPSDRFSAERTGGSVSTLTIQRTQQEDSAVYLCASSLTSSPNSGQYFGPGTRLTVT.

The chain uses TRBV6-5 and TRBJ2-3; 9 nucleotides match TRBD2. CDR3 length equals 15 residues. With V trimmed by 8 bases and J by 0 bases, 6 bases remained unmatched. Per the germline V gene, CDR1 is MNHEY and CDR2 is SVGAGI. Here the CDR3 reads CASCQAGGSTDTQYF. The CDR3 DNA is TGTGCCAGCTGCCAGGCGGGGGGGAGCACAGATACGCAGTATTTT.

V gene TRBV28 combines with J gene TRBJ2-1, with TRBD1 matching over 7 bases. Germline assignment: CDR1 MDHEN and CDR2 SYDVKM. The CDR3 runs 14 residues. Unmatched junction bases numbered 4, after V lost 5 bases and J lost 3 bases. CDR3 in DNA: TGTGCCAGCAGTCCAGACAGGGACTACAATGAGCAGTTCTTC. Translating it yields CASSPDRDYNEQFF.